The 30 T cell receptor beta chains reported below all come from one sample, sequenced in a study of beta chain features in type 1 diabetes. No cognate antigen is known for these TCRs. Sequenced material consisted of expressed TCRB transcripts (all of the isolated RNA was reverse transcribed). Measured with immunoSEQ multiplex PCR; TCRdb has only the in-frame clones, and not every one. The table has almost 350,000 clones, roughly 8.8% seen once; the top ten hold approximately 1%. Study-wide points: TCRB CDR3 length was moderately but significantly reduced in all four CD4+ subsets of Type 1 diabetes patients.

The sequenced sample consisted of central memory CD4+ T cells from blood. The receptors here all came from a man aged 25 to 45 with type 1 diabetes.

The table lists this clone with a few counts. The rearrangement links TRBV2 to TRBJ2-2, with TRBD1 matching 9 bases. After removal of 4 bases from V and 0 bases from J, the junction contained 0 bases not matched to a gene. This CDR3 is built from 15 residues. The germline CDR1 and CDR2 sequences are SNHLY and FYNNEI. The CDR3 bases are TGTGCCAGCAGTGGGACAGGGGCGAACACCGGGGAGCTGTTTTTT. The encoded protein is CASSGTGANTGELFF.

This clone was found a few times. The V call is TRBV2, the J call TRBJ1-5; D possibly corresponds to TRBD1 (6 bases). With 5 bases removed from V and 4 bases from J, the gap between germline ends came to 12 bases. The germline CDR1 and CDR2 sequences are SNHLY and FYNNEI. The CDR3 is 14 amino acids. The CDR3 loop is CASSWGHRNQPQHF. DNA of the CDR3: TGTGCCAGCAGTTGGGGACACCGAAATCAGCCCCAGCATTTT.

This clone was counted a few times. The chain recombines TRBV7-2 with TRBJ2-7, with a tentative D call TRBD2 (5 bases). Trimming cost V 4 bases and J 0 bases, with 10 bases left between them. The CDR3 contains 14 residues. Germline V gene sequence: CDR1 SGHTA, CDR2 FQGNSA. The CDR3 spells CASSSGISSYEQYF. CDR3 bases: TGTGCCAGCAGCTCCGGGATAAGCTCCTACGAGCAGTACTTC.

This clone was observed many times. The chain recombines TRBV4-1 with TRBJ1-2; the D gene is possibly TRBD1 (5 bases). Germline CDR1 and CDR2: MGHRA and YSYEKL. The CDR3 has 15 residues. Trimming left V 0 bases short and J 3 bases short, with 11 bases between. The CDR3 loop reads CASSQDRRDHYGYTF. DNA of the CDR3: TGCGCCAGCAGCCAAGATCGGAGGGACCACTATGGCTACACCTTC.

This chain joins TRBV9 and TRBJ1-1; D is unresolved. CDR1 and CDR2 (germline): SGDLS, YYNGEE. The CDR3 has 13 amino acids. The germline V and J ends were trimmed by 1 base and 1 base, with 5 bases remaining between them. The DNA for the CDR3 is TGTGCCAGCAGCGTAAATGAGAACACTGAAGCTTTCTTT. Protein product: CASSVNENTEAFF. Full variable domain (outside the CDR3, taken from reference TRBV9 and TRBJ1-1): DSGVTQTPKHLITATGQRVTLRCSPRSGDLSVYWYQQSLDQGLQFLIQYYNGEERAKGNILERFSAQQFPDLHSELNLSSLELGDSALYFCASSVNENTEAFFGQGTRLTVV.

V is TRBV4-1 and J is TRBJ2-4, with no clear D. CDR3 length: 17 residues. V lost 2 bases to trimming and J lost 7 bases, with 21 bases between them. Per germline, CDR1 MGHRA and CDR2 YSYEKL. The CDR3 coding sequence is TGCGCCAGCAGCCAACCAGACTTGCAGAAGGGCAAGAACATTCAGTACTTC. Its translation: CASSQPDLQKGKNIQYF.

This sequence joins TRBV5-6 and TRBJ2-3, with a weak D call TRBD1 (5 bases). Germline V gives CDR1 SGHDT, CDR2 YYEEEE. V lost 3 bases to trimming and J lost 0 bases, with 14 bases between them. The CDR3 spans 16 residues. In DNA form, the CDR3 reads TGTGCCAGCAGCTCAGGGTACTCCTGGAGCACAGATACGCAGTATTTT. Translated: CASSSGYSWSTDTQYF.

This clone has a handful of counts. The same CDR3 also results from other DNA sequences found in this sample. This chain connects TRBV11-2 to TRBJ2-7; 7 bases match TRBD2. CDR1 and CDR2 (germline): SGHAT, FQNNGV. V dropped 5 bases and J dropped 6; count of bases not matched to a gene: 4. This CDR3 is 12 amino acids long. CDR3 DNA: TGTGCCAGCAGCCCTGGCGGGGGCGAGCAGTACTTC. Translated: CASSPGGGEQYF.

The V call is TRBV6-5, the J call TRBJ2-1; no reliable D call. The CDR3 runs to 15 residues. Germline CDR1 reads MNHEY; CDR2 reads SVGAGI. Trimming removed 7 bases from V and 4 bases from J, with 17 bases in between. CDR3 loop: CASTSPNRAYNEQFF. CDR3 sequence (DNA): TGTGCCAGCACCTCCCCGAACCGGGCATACAATGAGCAGTTCTTC.

The chain combines TRBV9 with TRBJ2-2; perhaps TRBD2 as D (5 bases). Germline V gives CDR1 SGDLS, CDR2 YYNGEE. The V gene lost 4 bases and the J gene lost 6 bases, with 13 bases spanning the gap. The CDR3 runs 14 residues. The CDR3 DNA reads TGTGCCAGCAGCCCACAGAGCGGTGCCGGGGAGCTGTTTTTT. As protein: CASSPQSGAGELFF.

V and J are TRBV10-1 and TRBJ2-3; 10 nucleotides match TRBD2. The CDR3 is made up of 16 amino acids. V dropped 4 bases and J dropped 0; count of bases not matched to a gene: 4. Germline V gives CDR1 WNHNN, CDR2 SYGVQD (reference sequence). DNA of the CDR3: TGCGCCAGCAGTGGCCAGCGGGGGGGTAGCACAGATACGCAGTATTTT. Translation: CASSGQRGGSTDTQYF.

A few counts support this clone. Additional DNA sequences in this sample encode the identical CDR3. The chain combines TRBV4-3 with TRBJ1-2; D unclear. Trimming shortened V by 0 bases and J by 3 bases, and 5 bases separated the two germline ends. CDR3 size: 13 residues. Germline CDR1 reads LGHNA; CDR2 reads YSLEER. CDR3 protein: CASSQDTDYGYTF. CDR3 nucleotide sequence: TGCGCCAGCAGCCAAGATACAGACTATGGCTACACCTTC.

This clone was recorded a few times. V and J are TRBV2 and TRBJ2-2; D gene unclear. Germline V lookup: CDR1 SNHLY, CDR2 FYNNEI. The length of the CDR3 is 14 residues. With 1 base removed from V and 4 bases from J, the gap between germline ends came to 7 bases. CDR3 residues: CASSEGVVTGELFF. The CDR3 DNA sequence: TGTGCCAGCAGTGAAGGGGTTGTCACCGGGGAGCTGTTTTTT.

This chain joins TRBV28 and TRBJ1-6; 10 bases align to TRBD1. Germline-derived CDR1 and CDR2 are MDHEN and SYDVKM. Trimming took 10 bases from V and 9 from J; bases not matched to a gene: 9. CDR3 length equals 14 residues. CDR3 nucleotides: TGTGCCAACCAGCCCCGACAGGGGGCTTCACCCCTCCACTTT. Residues: CANQPRQGASPLHF.

The table lists this clone with a few counts. This CDR3 reads CASRKNTGELFF. The CDR3 DNA sequence: TGTGCCAGCAGGAAGAACACCGGGGAGCTGTTTTTT. The chain uses TRBV6-6 and TRBJ2-2; D is unresolved. This CDR3 contains 12 residues. Trimming stripped 6 bases from V and 1 base from J, with 3 bases between. The germline CDR1 and CDR2 sequences are MNHNY and SVGAGI (reference sequence).

In its sample, this clone was seen a few times. V is TRBV5-1 and J is TRBJ1-4, with D possibly being TRBD1 (6 bases). Germline values: CDR1 SGHRS, CDR2 YFSETQ. The CDR3 has 14 residues. The V end was cut by 2 bases, the J end by 3 bases, with 8 bases between. The CDR3 sequence is CASSFRTANEKLFF. The CDR3 DNA follows: TGCGCCAGCAGCTTCCGGACAGCTAATGAAAAACTGTTTTTT.

This clone has just one count. This chain joins TRBV5-6 and TRBJ1-2; no firm D call. The CDR3 spans 16 residues. Trimming shortened V by 5 bases and J by 10 bases, and 27 bases separated the two germline ends. Germline V gene sequence: CDR1 SGHDT, CDR2 YYEEEE. The CDR3 protein is CASRWRTETSKKAYTF. CDR3 bases: TGTGCCAGCAGATGGAGGACGGAAACCTCCAAGAAAGCCTACACCTTC.

This clone was seen only a few times. V gene TRBV30 combines with J gene TRBJ2-2; no reliable D call. CDR1 and CDR2 (germline): GTSNPN, SVGIG (reference sequence). This CDR3 has 14 residues. Trimming cost V 0 bases and J 4 bases, with 9 bases left between them. CDR3 residues: CAWSVQPTTGELFF. DNA for the CDR3: TGTGCCTGGAGTGTGCAACCGACCACCGGGGAGCTGTTTTTT.

As regards this clone: Distinct nucleotide sequences in the sample also encode this CDR3. This rearrangement joins TRBV5-1 to TRBJ2-5; TRBD2 aligns across 11 bases. The CDR3 sequence is 16 residues long. Germline CDR1 reads SGHRS; CDR2 reads YFSETQ. Germline trimming cut 4 bases from V and 1 base from J; bases unmatched to any gene: 6. The CDR3, as DNA: TGCGCCAGCAGCCTGGGGACTAGCGGCTCCCAAGAGACCCAGTACTTC. This sequence encodes CASSLGTSGSQETQYF. Full variable domain (outside the CDR3, taken from reference TRBV5-1 and TRBJ2-5): KAGVTQTPRYLIKTRGQQVTLSCSPISGHRSVSWYQQTPGQGLQFLFEYFSETQRNKGNFPGRFSGRQFSNSRSEMNVSTLELGDSALYLCASSLGTSGSQETQYFGPGTRLLVL.

This rearrangement joins TRBV29-1 to TRBJ1-5; 8 nucleotides match TRBD1. The CDR3 totals 14 residues. V lost 6 bases, J lost 7 bases, and 11 bases stayed unmatched. Germline-derived CDR1 and CDR2 are SQVTM and ANQGSEA. CDR3 residues: CSVAGQGAQQPQHF. Written as DNA, the CDR3 is TGCAGCGTGGCAGGGCAGGGGGCTCAACAGCCCCAGCATTTT.

This clone was detected only a few times. This chain links TRBV7-9 with TRBJ1-2, with 12 bases fitting TRBD1. Germline V gives CDR1 SEHNR, CDR2 FQNEAQ (reference sequence). The CDR3 totals 17 residues. The junction had 11 bases not matched to a gene; V was cut back by 5 bases and J by 4 bases. Here the CDR3 reads CASSGTGTGGAGYGYTF. CDR3 nucleotides: TGTGCCAGCAGCGGCACCGGGACAGGGGGCGCAGGCTATGGCTACACCTTC. Full variable domain (missing parts from reference TRBV7-9 and TRBJ1-2): DTGVSQNPRHKITKRGQNVTFRCDPISEHNRLYWYRQTLGQGPEFLTYFQNEAQLEKSRLLSDRFSAERPKGSFSTLEIQRTEQGDSAMYLCASSGTGTGGAGYGYTFGSGTRLTVV.

The rearrangement joins TRBV11-3 to TRBJ2-1; TRBD1 might be the D (5 bases). Germline V gene data show CDR1 as SGHNT and CDR2 as YENEEA. CDR3 size: 14 residues. The V end lost 3 bases, the J end lost 6 bases, and 12 bases lay between the germline ends. The CDR3 spells CASSLQGGVNEQFF. CDR3 nucleotide sequence: TGTGCCAGCAGCTTGCAGGGTGGGGTCAATGAGCAGTTCTTC.

The genes are TRBV4-2 and TRBJ1-5; D not resolved. The germline V gene has CDR1 LGHNA and CDR2 YNFKEQ. This CDR3 contains 13 residues. The germline V and J ends were trimmed by 3 bases and 5 bases, with 8 bases remaining between them. The CDR3 sequence: CASSQDEYQPQHF. DNA of the CDR3: TGTGCCAGCAGCCAGGACGAGTATCAGCCCCAGCATTTT.

The rearrangement uses TRBV7-2 and TRBJ1-4; 8 positions agree with TRBD1. J was trimmed by 8 bases and V by 1 base; bases with no gene match: 12. Germline assignment: CDR1 SGHTA and CDR2 FQGNSA. This CDR3 region has 17 residues. The CDR3 nucleotides are TGTGCCAGCAGCTTAGGGTATGACCGGGACAGGCCGGAAAAACTGTTTTTT. It is translated as CASSLGYDRDRPEKLFF.

The chain joins TRBV5-5 to TRBJ2-1; tentative D call: TRBD1 (5 bases). Germline V CDR1 and CDR2: SGHKS, YYEKEE (reference sequence). Trimming removed 3 bases from V and 5 bases from J, with 12 bases in between. CDR3 length: 14 amino acids. CDR3 DNA: TGTGCCAGCAGCTCGGATCCAGGGAACAATGAGCAGTTCTTC. It specifies CASSSDPGNNEQFF. Variable domain in full (rest from reference TRBV5-5 and TRBJ2-1): DAGVTQSPTHLIKTRGQQVTLRCSPISGHKSVSWYQQVLGQGPQFIFQYYEKEERGRGNFPDRFSARQFPNYSSELNVNALLLGDSALYLCASSSDPGNNEQFFGPGTRLTVL.

This clone was found a few times. The rearrangement links TRBV5-4 to TRBJ2-6; 7 nucleotides align to TRBD1. Germline V gene data show CDR1 as SGHNT and CDR2 as YYREEE (reference sequence). The junction had 4 bases not matched to a gene; V was cut back by 4 bases and J by 0 bases. There are 16 residues in the CDR3. Written as DNA, the CDR3 is TGTGCCAGCAGCATGGGACAGCTCTCTGGGGCCAACGTCCTGACTTTC. Encoded protein: CASSMGQLSGANVLTF. The entire variable domain, with the rest obtained from reference TRBV5-4 and TRBJ2-6, is as follows: ETGVTQSPTHLIKTRGQQVTLRCSSQSGHNTVSWYQQALGQGPQFIFQYYREEENGRGNFPPRFSGLQFPNYSSELNVNALELDDSALYLCASSMGQLSGANVLTFGAGSRLTVL.

This clone was observed a handful of times. The V call is TRBV2, the J call TRBJ1-2; D uncertain. The germline V and J ends were trimmed by 4 bases and 2 bases, with 8 bases remaining between them. The CDR3 has 13 amino acids. Germline-derived CDR1 and CDR2 are SNHLY and FYNNEI. The CDR3 nucleotides are TGTGCCAGCAGTGTGCAGAACAACTATGGCTACACCTTC. As protein: CASSVQNNYGYTF.

A few counts support this clone. This chain joins TRBV7-9 and TRBJ1-2, with 9 positions matching TRBD1. Germline V gives CDR1 SEHNR, CDR2 FQNEAQ (reference sequence). Germline trimming cut 0 bases from V and 7 bases from J; bases unmatched to any gene: 3. This CDR3 spans 14 amino acids. The CDR3 reads CASSLAGTGTGYTF. CDR3 bases: TGTGCCAGCAGCTTAGCCGGGACAGGGACTGGCTACACCTTC.

The genes are TRBV11-3 and TRBJ1-3, with 10 nucleotides matching TRBD1. The CDR3 is 15 amino acids. After removal of 5 bases from V and 7 bases from J, the junction contained 8 bases not matched to a gene. The V gene's germline CDR1 is SGHNT and CDR2 YENEEA. The CDR3 DNA is TGTGCCAGCAGCCCCAGGGACAGGGGTTTCAACACCATATATTTT. Its translation is CASSPRDRGFNTIYF.

The genes are TRBV7-2 and TRBJ1-5; perhaps TRBD1 as D (6 bases). Trimming cost V 4 bases and J 6 bases, with 19 bases left between them. Germline V gene lookup returns CDR1 SGHTA and CDR2 FQGNSA. This CDR3 is 16 amino acids long. In DNA form, the CDR3 reads TGTGCCAGCAGCTCCGAAGGGGGGAGGAATTTTCAGCCCCAGCATTTT. Translated: CASSSEGGRNFQPQHF. Together with reference TRBV7-2 and TRBJ1-5, the CDR3 gives the full variable domain: GAGVSQSPSNKVTEKGKDVELRCDPISGHTALYWYRQSLGQGLEFLIYFQGNSAPDKSGLPSDRFSAERTGGSVSTLTIQRTQQEDSAVYLCASSSEGGRNFQPQHFGDGTRLSIL.